The clone carrying this TCR beta chain has ten or more counts. The data originate from a study of early T cells in non-severe SARS-CoV-2 infection. TCRdb recomputed calls from the 5' RACE reads with MiXCR, one row per CDR3 protein. The repertoire holds tens of thousands of distinct CDR3 sequences, with about 12% as singletons. The sequenced material came from whole blood. This TCR was sampled from an adult who was a healthcare worker with PCR-confirmed SARS-CoV-2 infection or an uninfected control (not recorded which).

The CDR3 region is CAIGSDSNNSPLHF. DNA for the CDR3: TGTGCCATCGGGTCGGATAGTAACAACTCACCCCTCCACTTT. J is TRBJ1-6 and V is TRBV10-3; D is unclear. V lost 8 bases, J lost 10 bases, and 18 bases lay in between. Per germline, CDR1 ENHRY and CDR2 SYGVKD. The length of the CDR3 is 14 residues.